Sequencing of this T cell receptor (beta chain) was carried out in a study of cytomegalovirus exposure and HLA in healthy donors. Trimming took 5 bases from V and 6 from J; bases not matched to a gene: 7. CDR1 is SGHTA, CDR2 FQGNSA, per germline. This CDR3 comprises 15 residues. The donors (healthy individuals) were bone marrow donors. At the time of sampling, donors were nominally healthy, though unrecorded immune exposures were likely. Overall study findings and caveats: The study flagged fewer than 200 TCR beta chains as cytomegalovirus-associated. Researchers reported from a later analysis that most CMV-associated TCR beta chains appeared HLA-restricted.

PCR used 60 Vbeta primers and 13 Jbeta primers. Measured with immunoSEQ multiplex PCR; TCRdb has only the in-frame clones, and not every one. This table holds 130,000 or so clones, more than 70% found once. A remark on this clone: Its antigen is unknown.

The specimen sequenced was PBMCs. V and J are TRBV7-2 and TRBJ1-5, with TRBD1 identical over 10 bases. The clonotype was recovered from a man in his forties in good health and CMV-seronegative. CDR3 in DNA: TGTGCCAGCAGCAGCAGACAGGGGGCGGGTCAGCCCCAGCATTTT. Translated, it gives CASSSRQGAGQPQHF.